These 11 T cell receptor beta chains originate from one sample sequenced in a study of blood T cell repertoires in COVID-19 (dated by TCRdb to the early 2020s). The receptor library was made with the immunoSEQ multiplex PCR assay. TCRdb obtained this table from immuneACCESS and retained in-frame rearrangements with V and J assigned. These tables miss some clones; where compared with another copy, unresolved V genes account for less than half of the shortfall, and the remainder is unexplained. The sample records a few hundred thousand clones, approximately 85% of which are singletons. The ten largest clones represent 10% to 15% of the sample. Input material: peripheral blood. These receptor sequences come from an older man with acute or convalescent COVID-19.

Details on this clone: Other nucleotide sequences in the sample specify the same CDR3. The chain employs TRBV29-1 and TRBJ1-2, with 7 bases fitting TRBD1. CDR1 SQVTM and CDR2 ANQGSEA come from the germline V gene. CDR3 length: 12 residues. V lost 5 bases and J lost 2; bases outside the gene matches: 2. CDR3 DNA: TGCAGCGTTCGACAGGGAAACTATGGCTACACCTTC. Translating it yields CSVRQGNYGYTF.

The V and J genes are TRBV6-2 or TRBV6-3 and TRBJ2-7, with D unresolved. V lost 1 base, J lost 2 bases, and 9 bases lay in between. CDR1 and CDR2 from the germline V gene are MNHEY and SVGEGT. This CDR3 has 14 residues. The CDR3 DNA follows: TGTGCCAGCAGTTACTTTGTTCAGACCTACGAGCAGTACTTC. This translates into CASSYFVQTYEQYF.

V is TRBV18 and J is TRBJ2-1; 10 bases match TRBD1. The germline CDR1 and CDR2 sequences are KGHSH and LQKENI. The V segment lost 7 bases and the J segment 6 bases; nucleotides outside the gene matches: 12. The CDR3 has 16 residues. The CDR3 nucleotides read TGTGCCAGCTGCCTCCTACCGGGACAGGGGTTCAATGAGCAGTTCTTC. Translated: CASCLLPGQGFNEQFF. Full variable domain (rest looked up from reference TRBV18 and TRBJ2-1): NAGVMQNPRHLVRRRGQEARLRCSPMKGHSHVYWYRQLPEEGLKFMVYLQKENIIDESGMPKERFSAEFPKEGPSILRIQQVVRGDSAAYFCASCLLPGQGFNEQFFGPGTRLTVL.

The rearrangement links TRBV29-1 to TRBJ1-2; the match to TRBD1 covers 7 bases. The germline V gene encodes CDR1 SQVTM and CDR2 ANQGSEA. V was pared by 1 base and J by 7 bases, with 3 bases of the junction left unmatched. This CDR3 contains 12 residues. The CDR3 region is CSVEVGGAGYTF. CDR3 bases: TGCAGCGTTGAAGTAGGGGGCGCTGGCTACACCTTC.

The chain joins TRBV10-3 to TRBJ2-2; TRBD2 matches 7 bases. Trimming took 11 bases from V and 4 from J; bases not matched to a gene: 13. CDR1 and CDR2 (germline): ENHRY, SYGVKD. This CDR3 is built from 15 residues. In nucleotides, the CDR3 is TGTGCCGGATCGCCGGGCGGGGGAGCCACCGGGGAGCTGTTTTTT. Protein product: CAGSPGGGATGELFF.

This chain joins TRBV4-3 and TRBJ2-1; 7 bases match TRBD1. This CDR3 contains 16 residues. In germline, CDR1 is LGHNA, CDR2 YSLEER. Losses at the gene ends were 5 bases for V and 6 bases for J; bases not matched to a gene: 13. CDR3: CASSFAGGRTGNEQFF. CDR3 in DNA: TGCGCCAGCAGCTTTGCAGGGGGTCGTACTGGCAATGAGCAGTTCTTC.

V is TRBV3-1 (or the pseudogene TRBV3-2) and J is TRBJ1-2; D is ambiguous. In germline, CDR1 is LGHDT, CDR2 YNNKEL (reference sequence). The CDR3 runs 13 residues. V was trimmed by 1 base and J by 3 bases, leaving 6 bases between them. CDR3: CASSQAADYGYTF. In DNA form, the CDR3 reads TGTGCCAGCAGCCAAGCGGCGGACTATGGCTACACCTTC.

The genes are TRBV11-2 and TRBJ2-5, with 9 nucleotides matching TRBD2. CDR3 length: 14 amino acids. V was clipped by 3 bases and J by 4 bases; unmatched bases: 3. Germline loops: CDR1 SGHAT, CDR2 FQNNGV. CDR3 coding DNA: TGTGCCAGCAGCTTCCGCGGGGGGGCAGAGACCCAGTACTTC. As protein: CASSFRGGAETQYF.

V gene TRBV28 combines with J gene TRBJ1-2; 8 bases map to TRBD1. The CDR3 covers 14 residues. Germline CDR1 MDHEN, CDR2 SYDVKM. The J segment lost 5 bases and the V segment lost 4 bases, leaving 6 bases of the junction unmatched. CDR3 in DNA: TGTGCCAGCAGTTACCTACAGGGGGTTTATGGCTACACCTTC. It translates to CASSYLQGVYGYTF.

There are a few counts of this clone. The chain has TRBV29-1 and TRBJ1-1; 8 positions match TRBD1. The trim removed 6 bases at V and 1 base at J, leaving 4 bases unmatched. Germline V gene sequence: CDR1 SQVTM, CDR2 ANQGSEA. The CDR3 totals 13 residues. The CDR3 nucleotides are TGCAGCGTCGACGGGACAGGGAACACTGAAGCTTTCTTT. As protein: CSVDGTGNTEAFF. Drawing the rest from reference TRBV29-1 and TRBJ1-1, the complete variable domain is SAVISQKPSRDICQRGTSLTIQCQVDSQVTMMFWYRQQPGQSLTLIATANQGSEATYESGFVIDKFPISRPNLTFSTLTVSNMSPEDSSIYLCSVDGTGNTEAFFGQGTRLTVV.

V and J are TRBV5-5 and TRBJ1-5; 8 nucleotides align to TRBD1. This CDR3 has 14 residues. Germline V gives CDR1 SGHKS, CDR2 YYEKEE (reference sequence). J lost 7 bases, V lost 4 bases, and 7 bases had no gene match. The CDR3 DNA reads TGTGCCAGCAGCGCGGACAGGGCGCGGCAGCCCCAGCATTTT. Protein: CASSADRARQPQHF. Together with reference TRBV5-5 and TRBJ1-5, the CDR3 gives the full variable domain: DAGVTQSPTHLIKTRGQQVTLRCSPISGHKSVSWYQQVLGQGPQFIFQYYEKEERGRGNFPDRFSARQFPNYSSELNVNALLLGDSALYLCASSADRARQPQHFGDGTRLSIL.